These 27 T cell receptor beta chains were all obtained from the same sample, sequenced in a study of blood T cell repertoires in COVID-19. TCRdb keeps only in-frame clones here, not all; method: immunoSEQ multiplex PCR. Of some 170,000 clones in the sample, about 81% were seen once. The sample consisted of peripheral blood. The origin of the receptors is a human donor in a cohort sampled during active COVID-19.

This chain uses TRBV9 with TRBJ2-7; 9 bases fit TRBD2. The trim removed 3 bases at V and 7 bases at J, leaving 5 bases unmatched. Germline V gene lookup returns CDR1 SGDLS and CDR2 YYNGEE. The CDR3 spans 13 residues. As DNA, the CDR3 is TGTGCCAGCAGCGAAGGACTAGCGCTTGAGCAGTACTTC. This gives the protein CASSEGLALEQYF.

The V gene is TRBV10-3, the J gene TRBJ1-5; a weak D match, TRBD1 (5 bases). Per the germline V gene, CDR1 is ENHRY and CDR2 is SYGVKD. This CDR3 has 16 amino acids. Deletions cut 4 bases from V and 9 bases from J, with 22 bases between. In nucleotides, the CDR3 is TGTGCCATCAGTGCTGGGAGGGTGGCAGGGCCGGGGCCCCAGCATTTT. It translates to CAISAGRVAGPGPQHF.

This chain links TRBV3-1 (or the pseudogene TRBV3-2) with TRBJ2-3; D is undetermined. CDR3 length equals 14 residues. Trimming stripped 1 base from V and 3 bases from J, with 8 bases between. Per the germline V gene, CDR1 is LGHDT and CDR2 is YNNKEL (reference sequence). The CDR3 DNA is TGTGCCAGCAGCCAAGCGGGTGGGACAGATACGCAGTATTTT. Translation: CASSQAGGTDTQYF.

The rearrangement uses TRBV6-5 and TRBJ2-5, with D possibly being TRBD2 (5 bases). V gave up 6 bases and J gave up 1 base, with 9 bases separating them. The CDR3 runs 13 residues. Germline-derived CDR1 and CDR2 are MNHEY and SVGAGI. CDR3 sequence: CASRDLSQETQYF. As DNA, the CDR3 is TGTGCCAGCAGGGACTTGTCCCAAGAGACCCAGTACTTC.

The chain is built from TRBV27 and TRBJ2-3; TRBD1 matches at 7 bases. The ends lost 2 bases at V and 2 bases at J; junction bases unmatched: 4. From germline, CDR1 is MNHEY and CDR2 SMNVEV (reference sequence). CDR3 size: 15 residues. The CDR3 region is CASSLVQGYTDTQYF. The CDR3 DNA is TGTGCCAGCAGTTTAGTACAGGGGTACACAGATACGCAGTATTTT.

This clone turned up a few times. This rearrangement joins TRBV27 to TRBJ1-6; 9 positions match TRBD1. The trim removed 5 bases at V and 8 bases at J, leaving 7 bases unmatched. The V gene's germline CDR1 is MNHEY and CDR2 SMNVEV (reference sequence). The CDR3 covers 15 residues. CDR3 residues: CASSKARDRDSPLHF. The CDR3 DNA reads as TGTGCCAGCAGTAAAGCCCGGGACAGGGATTCACCCCTCCACTTT.

The genes are TRBV6-5 and TRBJ1-2, with 7 bases that match TRBD1. This CDR3 has 12 residues. In germline, CDR1 is MNHEY, CDR2 SVGAGI. V was clipped by 7 bases and J by 6 bases; unmatched bases: 5. The CDR3 sequence: CASTTGDHGYTF. Written as DNA, the CDR3 is TGTGCCAGCACTACAGGGGACCATGGCTACACCTTC.

This rearrangement joins TRBV19 to TRBJ2-1; 15 bases line up with TRBD2. The CDR3 has 16 amino acids. From germline, CDR1 is LNHDA and CDR2 SQIVND (reference sequence). V trimming: 7 bases; J trimming: 8 bases; junction bases outside the gene matches: 9. CDR3 residues: CASNTPGLAGGYEQFF. Written as DNA, the CDR3 is TGTGCCAGTAATACTCCGGGACTAGCGGGAGGTTATGAGCAGTTCTTC.

The chain couples TRBV27 to TRBJ2-3; weak D call: TRBD2 (7 bases). CDR3 size: 17 residues. The ends were cut back, 4 bases at V and 0 bases at J, with 17 bases in the middle. Germline values: CDR1 MNHEY, CDR2 SMNVEV (reference sequence). CDR3 DNA sequence: TGTGCCAGCAGTTCATCCTCGGGGGGCCGGAGCACAGATACGCAGTATTTT. Translating gives CASSSSSGGRSTDTQYF.

This clone occurred many times. The genes are TRBV2 and TRBJ1-6, with TRBD1 matching over 7 bases. Germline loops: CDR1 SNHLY, CDR2 FYNNEI. The CDR3 has 13 amino acids. CDR3 bases: TGTGCATCCGGGACAGATTATAATTCACCCCTCCACTTT. Amino acids: CASGTDYNSPLHF.

The gene calls are TRBV6-5 and TRBJ2-1; D remains unclear. CDR1 MNHEY and CDR2 SVGAGI come from the germline V gene. The CDR3 consists of 15 residues. V lost 4 bases to trimming and J lost 0 bases, with 10 bases between them. CDR3 loop: CASSSSSFSYNEQFF. Here the CDR3 DNA reads TGTGCCAGCAGTTCCTCTAGTTTCTCCTACAATGAGCAGTTCTTC.

The chain is built from TRBV2 and TRBJ2-7; the match to TRBD2 covers 10 bases. The germline V gene encodes CDR1 SNHLY and CDR2 FYNNEI. V was clipped by 8 bases and J by 4 bases; unmatched bases: 5. The CDR3 is made up of 13 amino acids. For the CDR3, the DNA is TGTGCCAGCGGACTAGCGGAGCCATACGAGCAGTACTTC. Protein sequence: CASGLAEPYEQYF.

The chain couples TRBV5-6 to TRBJ2-7; D unresolved. Germline CDR1 is SGHDT and CDR2 is YYEEEE. V was pared by 4 bases and J by 0 bases, with 11 bases between. The length of the CDR3 is 14 residues. The CDR3 is CASSDFKLSYEQYF. The CDR3 DNA sequence: TGTGCCAGCAGCGATTTCAAGCTCTCCTACGAGCAGTACTTC.

V gene TRBV6-5 combines with J gene TRBJ1-2; possible D gene TRBD1, 5 bases. This CDR3 has 13 residues. V lost 8 bases, J lost 0 bases, and 10 bases lay in between. Germline V gene sequence: CDR1 MNHEY, CDR2 SVGAGI. CDR3 protein: CASARAANYGYTF. For the CDR3, the DNA is TGTGCCAGCGCCAGGGCAGCTAACTATGGCTACACCTTC.

The DNA for the CDR3 is TGTGCCAGCAGCTCCCTGGTGCAGGAACTTGAAGCTTTCTTT. This sequence encodes CASSSLVQELEAFF. The chain employs TRBV7-8 and TRBJ1-1; D not certain. Germline V lookup: CDR1 SGHVS, CDR2 FQNEAQ. The ends were cut back, 4 bases at V and 7 bases at J, with 16 bases in the middle. There are 14 residues in the CDR3.

The chain recombines TRBV4-3 with TRBJ2-7, with a possible D match to TRBD2 (6 bases). V was shortened by 4 bases and J by 0 bases, with 10 bases between the two germline ends. CDR1 LGHNA and CDR2 YSLEER come from the germline V gene. This CDR3 is 14 amino acids long. CDR3 bases: TGCGCCAGCAGCCCCGGGCGGGGCTCCTACGAGCAGTACTTC. It specifies CASSPGRGSYEQYF.

About this clone: This sample also contains other DNA sequences that code for the same CDR3. The chain recombines TRBV27 with TRBJ1-4; no definite D call. The CDR3 sequence is 13 residues long. V lost 6 bases to trimming and J lost 7 bases, with 12 bases between them. Per germline, CDR1 MNHEY and CDR2 SMNVEV (reference sequence). CDR3 loop: CASSLGGREKLFF. The CDR3 DNA sequence: TGTGCCAGCAGCCTCGGCGGGCGTGAAAAACTGTTTTTT.

The chain employs TRBV12-3 or TRBV12-4 and TRBJ2-7; a weak D match, TRBD1 (6 bases). The V gene lost 3 bases and the J gene lost 5 bases, with 11 bases spanning the gap. This CDR3 spans 13 amino acids. Here the CDR3 reads CASSLGQTNEQYF. The CDR3 nucleotides are TGTGCCAGCAGTTTGGGACAAACTAACGAGCAGTACTTC.

The V gene is TRBV6-6, the J gene TRBJ2-2, with 8 nucleotides matching TRBD1. V gave up 6 bases and J gave up 7 bases; unmatched junction bases: 10. From germline, CDR1 is MNHNY and CDR2 SVGAGI (reference sequence). This CDR3 is 15 amino acids long. The chain's CDR3 is CASSKGQGAGGELFF. CDR3 bases: TGTGCCAGCAGCAAGGGCCAGGGGGCAGGCGGGGAGCTGTTTTTT.

This clone was detected many times. This rearrangement joins TRBV29-1 to TRBJ1-5; possible D gene TRBD1, 5 bases. The germline V gene encodes CDR1 SQVTM and CDR2 ANQGSEA. V lost 4 bases and J lost 7, with 14 bases in between. There are 13 residues in the CDR3. The CDR3 DNA sequence: TGCAGCGTTGCGCTCTCCCAGGGACAGCCCCAGCATTTT. Residues: CSVALSQGQPQHF.

The chain joins TRBV28 to TRBJ2-5; D is perhaps TRBD2 (6 bases). This CDR3 has 15 amino acids. The V end was cut by 7 bases, the J end by 5 bases, with 20 bases between. Germline V gene lookup returns CDR1 MDHEN and CDR2 SYDVKM. This chain's CDR3 is CASMGPTGGRETQYF. Written as DNA, the CDR3 is TGTGCCAGCATGGGGCCAACTGGGGGGAGGGAGACCCAGTACTTC. Full variable domain (missing parts from reference TRBV28 and TRBJ2-5): DVKVTQSSRYLVKRTGEKVFLECVQDMDHENMFWYRQDPGLGLRLIYFSYDVKMKEKGDIPEGYSVSREKKERFSLILESASTNQTSMYLCASMGPTGGRETQYFGPGTRLLVL.

In this sample, this clone turned up once. The gene calls are TRBV7-8 and TRBJ2-7; D is possibly TRBD1 (5 bases). CDR1 is SGHVS and CDR2 is FQNEAQ in the germline V gene. This CDR3 region has 15 residues. V lost 5 bases, J lost 4 bases, and 18 bases lay in between. The DNA of the CDR3 is TGTGCCAGCAGCGCCTCGGACATGTCAGGATACGAGCAGTACTTC. Protein product: CASSASDMSGYEQYF.

This chain links TRBV5-6 with TRBJ2-3, with 9 bases matching TRBD2. The ends lost 3 bases at V and 4 bases at J; junction bases unmatched: 6. The CDR3 is 15 residues long. Per the germline V gene, CDR1 is SGHDT and CDR2 is YYEEEE. CDR3 protein: CASSYLAGVSDTQYF. The DNA of the CDR3 is TGTGCCAGCAGCTACTTAGCGGGAGTATCAGATACGCAGTATTTT.

The chain has TRBV10-2 and TRBJ2-1; 8 nucleotides line up with TRBD2. CDR3 length: 14 amino acids. V gave up 8 bases and J gave up 0 bases; unmatched junction bases: 3. Germline V lookup: CDR1 WSHSY, CDR2 SAAADI. This CDR3 reads CASLLAASYNEQFF. The CDR3, as DNA: TGCGCCAGCCTACTAGCGGCCTCCTACAATGAGCAGTTCTTC.

The chain uses TRBV10-3 and TRBJ2-5; D is unclear. V was cut by 3 bases and J by 3 bases, with 8 bases left in between. Germline V gives CDR1 ENHRY, CDR2 SYGVKD. The CDR3 runs to 13 residues. The chain's CDR3 is CAISDPGEETQYF. DNA of the CDR3: TGTGCCATCAGTGACCCAGGTGAAGAGACCCAGTACTTC.

This clone was seen just once. One junction end does not reproduce the germline sequence, and a read error may be involved. The J gene is TRBJ2-7, the V gene TRBV5-1; maybe TRBD2 (5 bases). The CDR3 is 16 amino acids. Germline V gene data show CDR1 as SGHRS and CDR2 as YFSETQ. CDR3 in amino acids: CASRKVIRGNSHEQYF. As DNA, the CDR3 is TGCGCCAGCAGGAAAGTCATACGAGGGAACTCCCACGAGCAGTACTTC.

The V call is TRBV11-3, the J call TRBJ2-5, with 7 bases lining up with TRBD2. V gave up 1 base and J gave up 2 bases; unmatched junction bases: 1. CDR3 length: 14 amino acids. Germline CDR1 and CDR2: SGHNT and YENEEA. CDR3 coding DNA: TGTGCCAGCAGCTTAGGGGGGGGTCAAGAGACCCAGTACTTC. It yields the protein CASSLGGGQETQYF.